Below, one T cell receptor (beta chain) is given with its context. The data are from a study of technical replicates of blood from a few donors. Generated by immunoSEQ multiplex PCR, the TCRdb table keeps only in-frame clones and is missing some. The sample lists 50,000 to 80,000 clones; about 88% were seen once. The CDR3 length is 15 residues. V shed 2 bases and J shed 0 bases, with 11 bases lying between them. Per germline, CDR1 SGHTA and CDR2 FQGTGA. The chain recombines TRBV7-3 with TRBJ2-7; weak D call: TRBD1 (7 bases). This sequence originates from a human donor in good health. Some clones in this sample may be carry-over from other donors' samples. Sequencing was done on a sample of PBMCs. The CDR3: CASSLWGDSSYEQYF. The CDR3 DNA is TGTGCCAGCAGCTTATGGGGGGACAGCTCCTACGAGCAGTACTTC.